The 21 T cell receptor beta chains listed next were all sequenced from one sample in a study of chemoradiotherapy in HPV16-positive cancers. Here immunoSEQ multiplex PCR was the method, and the copy in TCRdb shows in-frame clones only, minus some. The data hold fewer than 3,000 clones, with around 80% observed a single time. The input for sequencing was tumor tissue, taken from a patient who underwent chemoradiotherapy. Receptors were obtained from a human donor with HPV-associated anogenital cancer.

The chain is built from TRBV9 and TRBJ2-2; 8 bases fit TRBD1. The V segment lost 3 bases and the J segment 4 bases; nucleotides outside the gene matches: 8. Germline CDR1 reads SGDLS; CDR2 reads YYNGEE. CDR3 length: 16 residues. The CDR3 spells CASSAPGGGGTGELFF. The CDR3 bases are TGTGCCAGCAGCGCCCCAGGGGGCGGTGGCACCGGGGAGCTGTTTTTT.

The sample holds one count of this clone. This chain joins TRBV30 and TRBJ1-5; the D is unclear. The germline V gene encodes CDR1 GTSNPN and CDR2 SVGIG (reference sequence). V was cut by 2 bases and J by 4 bases, with 12 bases left in between. This CDR3 is 14 amino acids long. DNA of the CDR3: TGTGCCTGGAGTAACCTTGGGCGGAATCAGCCCCAGCATTTT. Protein product: CAWSNLGRNQPQHF.

The V call is TRBV11-2, the J call TRBJ1-1; 8 positions agree with TRBD1. Germline-derived CDR1 and CDR2 are SGHAT and FQNNGV. J was trimmed by 6 bases and V by 5 bases; bases with no gene match: 2. The CDR3 length is 12 residues. The CDR3 reads CASSPTGAEAFF. DNA of the CDR3: TGTGCCAGCAGCCCGACAGGGGCTGAAGCTTTCTTT.

The chain links TRBV30 to TRBJ1-1; 7 bases are a match to TRBD1. V gave up 1 base and J gave up 6 bases; unmatched junction bases: 5. The CDR3 consists of 13 residues. Germline assignment: CDR1 GTSNPN and CDR2 SVGIG (reference sequence). CDR3 in DNA: TGTGCCTGGAGTGCGACAGGGCACGCTGAAGCTTTCTTT. Translation gives CAWSATGHAEAFF.

The gene calls are TRBV28 and TRBJ2-3; 7 bases match TRBD2. V trimming: 3 bases; J trimming: 9 bases; junction bases outside the gene matches: 3. The CDR3 sequence is 12 residues long. Per germline, CDR1 MDHEN and CDR2 SYDVKM. CDR3 amino acids: CASSLGGLTQYF. The CDR3 coding sequence is TGTGCCAGCAGTTTGGGAGGGCTCACGCAGTATTTT.

The chain employs TRBV6-5 and TRBJ1-2; 7 bases match TRBD1. This CDR3 spans 13 amino acids. V gave up 5 bases and J gave up 8 bases; unmatched junction bases: 8. Germline lookup yields CDR1 MNHEY and CDR2 SVGAGI. CDR3 protein: CASSPGGSWGYTF. The CDR3, as DNA: TGTGCCAGCAGTCCAGGGGGATCGTGGGGCTACACCTTC.

The V and J genes are TRBV9 and TRBJ2-1, with 8 bases fitting TRBD2. Germline assignment: CDR1 SGDLS and CDR2 YYNGEE. This CDR3 is 15 amino acids long. After removal of 5 bases from V and 3 bases from J, the junction contained 7 bases not matched to a gene. CDR3: CASSTASGGYNEQFF. The DNA of the CDR3 is TGTGCCAGCAGTACGGCGAGCGGGGGCTACAATGAGCAGTTCTTC.

The rearrangement joins TRBV5-8 to TRBJ1-1; D uncertain. V dropped 0 bases and J dropped 0 bases, with 18 bases sitting between them. In germline, CDR1 is SGHTS, CDR2 YDEGEE. The CDR3 contains 18 residues. CDR3 bases: TGTGCCAGCAGCTTGGTCTTGGGCTCAGCCCGCCTGAACACTGAAGCTTTCTTT. It codes for CASSLVLGSARLNTEAFF.

This rearrangement joins TRBV18 to TRBJ2-5; D is unclear. V dropped 1 base and J dropped 2 bases, with 8 bases sitting between them. The CDR3 has 14 amino acids. Germline-derived CDR1 and CDR2 are KGHSH and LQKENI. CDR3 nucleotide sequence: TGTGCCAGCTCACCACGCACAGATCAAGAGACCCAGTACTTC. Amino acid sequence: CASSPRTDQETQYF.

This chain joins TRBV6-1 and TRBJ2-3; tentative D call: TRBD1 (6 bases). In germline, CDR1 is MNHNS, CDR2 SASEGT. Trimming removed 5 bases at V and 5 bases at J, with 17 bases between. The CDR3 loop spans 15 amino acids. The DNA of the CDR3 is TGTGCCAGCAGTCCTGGACAGACACCCTTAGATACGCAGTATTTT. It specifies CASSPGQTPLDTQYF.

This clone was seen a few times. The chain carries TRBV27 and TRBJ2-3; 7 nucleotides match TRBD2. J lost 0 bases, V lost 7 bases, and 10 bases had no gene match. The CDR3 spans 16 residues. CDR1 and CDR2 (germline): MNHEY, SMNVEV (reference sequence). CDR3 in amino acids: CASKNSGGRSTDTQYF. The CDR3 nucleotides are TGTGCCAGCAAGAACAGTGGCGGGAGAAGCACAGATACGCAGTATTTT.

The chain employs TRBV6-1 and TRBJ2-7; D might be TRBD1 (6 bases). This CDR3 spans 13 amino acids. CDR1 MNHNS and CDR2 SASEGT come from the germline V gene. V was trimmed by 1 base and J by 9 bases, leaving 13 bases between them. The CDR3, as DNA: TGTGCCAGCAGTGAAGGGGACATTGAGGCGCAGTACTTC. Translation: CASSEGDIEAQYF.

CDR3 protein: CASSLTGGQFIYGYTF. The CDR3 DNA reads as TGCGCCAGCAGTCTTACAGGGGGCCAGTTTATCTATGGCTACACCTTC. The V and J genes are TRBV10-2 and TRBJ1-2, with TRBD1 identical over 9 bases. V gave up 5 bases and J gave up 4 bases; unmatched junction bases: 11. Per germline, CDR1 WSHSY and CDR2 SAAADI. This CDR3 has 16 residues.

The table lists this clone with a count of one. The chain has TRBV7-6 and TRBJ1-1; D is possibly TRBD1 (6 bases). The CDR3 covers 14 residues. V lost 4 bases and J lost 5, with 14 bases in between. The V gene's germline CDR1 is SGHVS and CDR2 FNYEAQ. CDR3 region: CASSSQGERTEAFF. The CDR3 DNA reads TGTGCCAGCAGCTCACAGGGAGAACGTACTGAAGCTTTCTTT.

J is TRBJ1-6 and V is TRBV7-2; tentatively, D is TRBD1 (6 bases). Germline values: CDR1 SGHTA, CDR2 FQGNSA. Trimming shortened V by 0 bases and J by 10 bases, and 7 bases separated the two germline ends. This CDR3 is built from 13 residues. This CDR3 is CASSLAQGSPLHF. The CDR3 DNA reads TGTGCCAGCAGCTTAGCTCAGGGGTCACCCCTCCACTTT. The variable domain in full, with the rest retrieved from reference TRBV7-2 and TRBJ1-6, is GAGVSQSPSNKVTEKGKDVELRCDPISGHTALYWYRQSLGQGLEFLIYFQGNSAPDKSGLPSDRFSAERTGGSVSTLTIQRTQQEDSAVYLCASSLAQGSPLHFGNGTRLTVT.

This rearrangement joins TRBV20-1 to TRBJ2-7; D is unresolved. Germline V gene lookup returns CDR1 DFQATT and CDR2 SNEGSKA (reference sequence). V was cut by 5 bases and J by 3 bases, with 8 bases left in between. The length of the CDR3 is 11 residues. The CDR3 DNA is TGCAGTGCTTTCAACAACTACGAGCAGTACTTC. It yields the protein CSAFNNYEQYF.

This rearrangement joins TRBV29-1 to TRBJ1-2, with D possibly being TRBD1 (5 bases). Looked up from germline, CDR1 is SQVTM and CDR2 is ANQGSEA. V lost 4 bases, J lost 3 bases, and 12 bases lay in between. The CDR3 totals 13 residues. In DNA, the CDR3 is TGCAGCGTTGGGGGGGAGAGGTACTATGGCTACACCTTC. This encodes CSVGGERYYGYTF.

The chain uses TRBV5-1 and TRBJ2-1; 7 bases match TRBD2. V gave up 0 bases and J gave up 4 bases; unmatched junction bases: 7. Germline lookup yields CDR1 SGHRS and CDR2 YFSETQ. The CDR3 is 16 residues long. The CDR3 bases are TGCGCCAGCAGCTTGGCAACGGGGGGTGGATACAATGAGCAGTTCTTC. It yields the protein CASSLATGGGYNEQFF.

V and J are TRBV6-4 and TRBJ1-3; no definite D call. Deletions cut 0 bases from V and 8 bases from J, with 14 bases between. Germline lookup yields CDR1 MRHNA and CDR2 SNTAGT. The length of the CDR3 is 15 residues. The CDR3 loop is CASSDSKPAAHTIYF. CDR3 DNA: TGTGCCAGCAGTGACTCGAAACCAGCAGCCCACACCATATATTTT.

This rearrangement joins TRBV11-2 to TRBJ2-1; 9 positions agree with TRBD2. This CDR3 spans 18 amino acids. Germline V CDR1 and CDR2: SGHAT, FQNNGV. J gave up 1 base and V 5 bases, and 12 bases lay outside the gene matches. The CDR3: CASSPRVAGAYSYNEQFF. The DNA for the CDR3 is TGTGCCAGCAGCCCGCGGGTAGCGGGGGCCTATTCCTACAATGAGCAGTTCTTC.

The chain combines TRBV10-2 with TRBJ2-2; no firm D call. CDR3 length equals 13 residues. Between the trimmed V and J ends, which lost 5 bases and 5 bases, there was a span of 9 bases. Germline CDR1 WSHSY, CDR2 SAAADI. As DNA, the CDR3 is TGCGCCAGCAGTCCCGGCCGTACCGGGGAGCTGTTTTTT. Encoded protein: CASSPGRTGELFF.